This T cell receptor beta chain was identified in a study of CD8+ T cells in alopecia areata. Study background: Treated patients were dosed with oral tofacitinib, taking 5 to 10 mg twice daily. Notes on the study in general: Normal scalp showed lower clonality than lesional scalp, especially alopecia totalis/universalis. Sequence data from scalp samples additionally include resident alphabeta T cells of normal skin.

This clone was seen a handful of times. Its cognate antigen is unknown. RNA was isolated and reverse transcribed to cDNA, the sequencing template. Measured with immunoSEQ multiplex PCR; TCRdb has only the in-frame clones, and not every one. The sample has 140,000 to 150,000 clones; about half are singletons. Germline assignment: CDR1 SGDLS and CDR2 YYNGEE. Trimming shortened V by 7 bases and J by 0 bases, and 5 bases separated the two germline ends. This CDR3 region has 12 residues. From PBMCs, CD4+ and CD8+ T cells were sorted. The chain links TRBV9 to TRBJ1-5, with D perhaps matching TRBD1 (5 bases). This TCR came from a human donor with alopecia areata. The sequencing used CD4+ T cells sorted from blood, collected at week 0. The CDR3 nucleotides are TGTGCCAGCGGGACTAGCAATCAGCCCCAGCATTTT. Residues: CASGTSNQPQHF.